The 5 T cell receptor beta chains in this list originate from one sample, sequenced in a study of T cells in Graves' hyperthyroidism and ophthalmopathy. TCR beta CDR3 regions were amplified from RNA transcripts. TCR CDR3 underwent first-round RT-PCR with the HTBI primer set. MiXCR, run by TCRdb on the multiplex PCR reads, gives a single entry per CDR3 protein. In the table there are about 50,000 distinct CDR3 sequences, approximately 49% of which are singletons. Source material: peripheral blood or thyroid tissue (not recorded which). These receptors came from a woman in her forties or fifties with Graves' hyperthyroidism.

This chain links TRBV20-1 with TRBJ1-1; perhaps TRBD1 as D (6 bases). The CDR3 consists of 15 residues. V lost 0 bases, J lost 2 bases, and 13 bases lay in between. Per germline, CDR1 DFQATT and CDR2 SNEGSKA (reference sequence). DNA for the CDR3: TGCAGTGCTAGAGATCTGAACAGGGCAAACACTGAAGCTTTCTTT. Translation: CSARDLNRANTEAFF.

This clonotype was recorded many times. The chain couples TRBV7-8 to TRBJ2-3; tentative D call: TRBD2 (6 bases). The CDR3 length is 17 residues. Germline CDR1 SGHVS, CDR2 FQNEAQ. Trimming left V 5 bases short and J 0 bases short, with 18 bases between. The chain's CDR3 is CASSAKRDSSSTDTQYF. The CDR3, as DNA: TGTGCCAGCAGCGCAAAACGGGACTCGTCTAGCACAGATACGCAGTATTTT.

This clonotype was recorded many times. This chain uses TRBV9 with TRBJ2-7; 7 nucleotides align to TRBD2. The CDR3 consists of 15 residues. Looked up from germline, CDR1 is SGDLS and CDR2 is YYNGEE. Trimming cost V 3 bases and J 6 bases; bases outside gene matches: 12. DNA for the CDR3: TGTGCCAGCAGCGACAGCTTGAGGACTAGTATCGAGCAGTACTTC. Residues: CASSDSLRTSIEQYF.

Sample share makes this clonotype medium-sized (0.01 to 0.1%). The CDR3 loop is CSVGPEGHPNYGYTF. CDR3 nucleotides: TGCAGCGTTGGCCCCGAGGGACATCCGAACTATGGCTACACCTTC. V is TRBV29-1 and J is TRBJ1-2; TRBD1 is a possible D gene (6 bases). Trimming stripped 4 bases from V and 2 bases from J, with 17 bases between. The CDR3 totals 15 residues. Germline CDR1 and CDR2: SQVTM and ANQGSEA.

A single count supports this clonotype. In DNA, the CDR3 is TGTGCCAGCAGCCTATACCCGGGACTGAAGAGGGAGCAGTACTTC. Translating gives CASSLYPGLKREQYF. The genes are TRBV7-3 and TRBJ2-7; D is perhaps TRBD2 (6 bases). This CDR3 region has 15 residues. CDR1 is SGHTA, CDR2 FQGTGA, per germline. Trimming cost V 5 bases and J 7 bases, with 21 bases left between them.